The TCR beta chain under discussion was sequenced for a study of blood T cell repertoires in COVID-19. Study-level information: COVID-19 samples collected from the United States, Italy and Spain covered acute and convalescent phases. T cells, B-cell-depleted T cells, or PBMCs provided the cDNA or gDNA that served as material.

V was trimmed by 7 bases and J by 0 bases, leaving 10 bases between them. Germline V gives CDR1 PRHDT, CDR2 FYEKMQ (reference sequence). The length of the CDR3 is 15 residues. This clone was counted only a few times. Original data processing: Reference gene primers were amplified, and this amplification served to estimate nucleated cell counts. Libraries were prepared by immunoSEQ multiplex PCR; TCRdb keeps only in-frame clonotypes and omits some of them. V and J calls and clone size are given by that table; D and trimming were obtained from the DNA. The table lists roughly 99,000 clones, around 74% of them singletons.

The clonotype comes from an elderly woman with active or convalescent COVID-19. This chain joins TRBV13 and TRBJ1-6; no clear D. Specimen: peripheral blood. The CDR3 DNA sequence: TGTGCCAGCACCCGGAGGAGCTCCTATAATTCACCCCTCCACTTT. It specifies CASTRRSSYNSPLHF.